What follows are 5 T cell receptor beta chains derived from one specimen sequenced in a study of technical replicates of blood from a few donors. Clones were read by immunoSEQ multiplex PCR, and TCRdb kept only the in-frame ones, dropping some. The sample lists 85,000 to 100,000 clones, approximately 94% seen once, with around 0.22% in the top ten. The sample comprised T cells isolated from PBMCs. The receptors originated from a human donor in good health.

CDR3 residues: CASSLSGRGNEQFF. Here the CDR3 DNA reads TGTGCCAGCAGCTTAAGCGGGAGAGGTAATGAGCAGTTCTTC. The rearrangement uses TRBV11-3 and TRBJ2-1; 8 nucleotides line up with TRBD2. CDR3 length: 14 residues. In germline, CDR1 is SGHNT, CDR2 YENEEA. V shed 2 bases and J 7 bases; nucleotides not matched to a gene: 4.

The rearrangement links TRBV6-5 to TRBJ2-2; 12 nucleotides align to TRBD2. Looked up from germline, CDR1 is MNHEY and CDR2 is SVGAGI. The CDR3 runs 16 residues. The V and J ends lost 0 bases and 4 bases, in that order; junction bases with no gene match: 0. The CDR3 loop reads CASSYSTSGSTGELFF. DNA for the CDR3: TGTGCCAGCAGTTACTCGACTAGCGGGAGCACCGGGGAGCTGTTTTTT.

The chain links TRBV29-1 to TRBJ1-3; D possibly corresponds to TRBD1 (6 bases). Trimming stripped 6 bases from V and 2 bases from J, with 23 bases between. Germline CDR1 is SQVTM and CDR2 is ANQGSEA. The CDR3 totals 17 residues. CDR3 residues: CSVEDRKRDWAGNTIYF. The CDR3 bases are TGCAGCGTGGAGGACAGAAAACGCGATTGGGCTGGAAACACCATATATTTT.

The V gene is TRBV27, the J gene TRBJ2-5, with a weak D call TRBD1 (5 bases). CDR1 is MNHEY, CDR2 SMNVEV, per germline (reference sequence). The CDR3 sequence is 14 residues long. The germline V and J ends were trimmed by 1 base and 4 bases, with 10 bases remaining between them. The CDR3 nucleotides are TGTGCCAGCAGTTTATTGGGGCAAGGAGAGACCCAGTACTTC. Protein: CASSLLGQGETQYF.

The J gene is TRBJ2-1, the V gene TRBV7-2; a weak D match, TRBD2 (5 bases). Germline CDR1 SGHTA, CDR2 FQGNSA. The CDR3 extends over 15 amino acids. Trimming took off 8 bases at V and 10 bases at J, with 24 bases between the two ends. As DNA, the CDR3 is TGTGCCAGCGGTTTGAGGGCGTCAGCCTCAATAGAGCAGTTCTTC. It encodes CASGLRASASIEQFF.